This is a list of T cell receptor beta chains from one sample in a study of blood T cell repertoires in COVID-19. Profiled with immunoSEQ multiplex PCR; TCRdb holds only in-frame clones, not every one. Found here are tens of thousands of clones, around 87% of them singletons; the top ten hold 2.5% to 3.5%. The specimen was peripheral blood. The receptors here all came from a woman between 50 and 59 years old with active or convalescent COVID-19. CDR3s include the opening cysteine and the closing phenylalanine or tryptophan. The D gene is left open where the match is weak. Clone size is not always given. Where it is, it says once, few, many or a class for expanded clones.

d_call cdr3_length clone_size j_call v_call cdr3_nt cdr3_aa
NA 15 NA TRBJ1-2 TRBV7-9 TGTGCCAGCAGCCTCGAGCAGTGGGCTTGGTATGGCTACACCTTC CASSLEQWAWYGYTF
TRBD1 15 NA TRBJ2-3 TRBV6-4 TGTGCCAGCAGTGCCACAGGGGATGGCACAGATACGCAGTATTTT CASSATGDGTDTQYF
NA 15 NA TRBJ2-6 TRBV27 TGTGCCAGCAGTTGGGCCCCATCTGGGGCCAACGTCCTGACTTTC CASSWAPSGANVLTF
TRBD2 17 NA TRBJ2-4 TRBV7-2 TGTGCCAGCAGCTCTAGCGGGGGATTGGGAGCCAAAAACATTCAGTACTTC CASSSSGGLGAKNIQYF
NA 15 NA TRBJ2-5 TRBV18 TGTGCCAGCTCACCGCGGAATTTGGCCCAAGAGACCCAGTACTTC CASSPRNLAQETQYF
TRBD1 19 NA TRBJ2-7 TRBV30 TGTGCCTGGAGTCGGAATACGAACGTCTGGGGACAGGGGAGATACGAGCAGTACTTC CAWSRNTNVWGQGRYEQYF
TRBD1 13 NA TRBJ1-6 TRBV10-3 TGTGCCATCAAGGGACAGGGGAATTCACCCCTCCACTTT CAIKGQGNSPLHF
NA 13 NA TRBJ2-7 TRBV5-6 TGTGCCAGCAGCTTGGTGGCCAGCTACGAGCAGTACTTC CASSLVASYEQYF
NA 16 once TRBJ1-3 TRBV7-2 TGTGCCAGCAGCCAAAGTGTAAGGGGCTCTGGAAACACCATATATTTT CASSQSVRGSGNTIYF
TRBD1 15 NA TRBJ2-1 TRBV19 TGTGCCAGTAGTATCATTGGGACAGCCTACAATGAGCAGTTCTTC CASSIIGTAYNEQFF
TRBD1 15 NA TRBJ1-4 TRBV6-5 TGTGCCAGCAGTTACGTGGGACAGGGGGATGAAAAACTGTTTTTT CASSYVGQGDEKLFF
TRBD1 14 NA TRBJ1-2 TRBV29-1 TGCAGCGTGAATACGGACAGGAACTACTATGGCTACACCTTC CSVNTDRNYYGYTF
NA 14 NA TRBJ2-7 TRBV9 TGTGCCAGCAGCGTAGAACCAGGGCTGGGGGAGCAGTACTTC CASSVEPGLGEQYF
TRBD1 16 NA TRBJ1-5 TRBV18 TGTGCCAGCTCACCCTCCGGACAGGGACGAAATCAGCCCCAGCATTTT CASSPSGQGRNQPQHF
TRBD1 15 NA TRBJ2-2 TRBV11-2 TGTGCCAGCAGCGAGACAGGGGGCCTCACCGGGGAGCTGTTTTTT CASSETGGLTGELFF
NA 12 NA TRBJ1-2 TRBV11-2 TGTGCCAGCAGCTTAGCGGCAGGAGGCTACACCTTC CASSLAAGGYTF
NA 13 NA TRBJ1-1 TRBV6-5 TGTGCCACCGGGGGGCGGATGAACACTGAAGCTTTCTTT CATGGRMNTEAFF
NA 13 few TRBJ1-2 TRBV16 TGTGCCAGCAGCCAATTTGGGGGGAGAGGCTACACCTTC CASSQFGGRGYTF
TRBD1 18 NA TRBJ1-1 TRBV2 TGTGCCAGCAGTGATCCAGGGGGCGCGGGGGTAGGGAACACTGAAGCTTTCTTT CASSDPGGAGVGNTEAFF
NA 12 NA TRBJ2-3 TRBV4-3 TGCGCCAGCAGCCAAGGTGCGGGACCAAACTATTTT CASSQGAGPNYF
TRBD1 15 NA TRBJ1-1 TRBV29-1 TGCAGCGTTCCGGACAGGGGAGGCATCCGCACTGAAGCTTTCTTT CSVPDRGGIRTEAFF
NA 14 NA TRBJ1-1 TRBV9 TGTGCCAGCAGCATACCAGGGGAGGGAACTGAAGCTTTCTTT CASSIPGEGTEAFF
TRBD1 13 NA TRBJ1-2 TRBV7-9 TGTGCCAGCAGCAGGGACAGTAACTATGGCTACACCTTC CASSRDSNYGYTF
NA 19 NA TRBJ2-5 TRBV7-9 TGTGCCAGCAGCCCCTTAGGTTTAGGACACGACAAATTACAAGAGACCCAGTACTTC CASSPLGLGHDKLQETQYF
TRBD1 14 NA TRBJ2-5 TRBV9 TGTGCCAGCAGCGTAGAGGCAGGGGGCGAGACCCAGTACTTC CASSVEAGGETQYF
NA 15 NA TRBJ2-1 TRBV29-1 TGCAGCGTTGAGGGACAAACGATCTCCTACAATGAGCAGTTCTTC CSVEGQTISYNEQFF
NA 14 few TRBJ2-1 TRBV3-1/TRBV3-2 TGTGCCAGCAGCAACCGTCCGACAGGAGATGAGCAGTTCTTC CASSNRPTGDEQFF
NA 13 once TRBJ1-1 TRBV4-3 TGCGCCAGCAGCCCCCCGGGGAGGGCGATCGCTTTCTTT CASSPPGRAIAFF
NA 17 NA TRBJ2-5 TRBV18 TGTGCCAGCTCACCCGGGGGTTGGCACTCCGGGCGGGAGACCCAGTACTTC CASSPGGWHSGRETQYF
NA 12 NA TRBJ1-2 TRBV14 TGTGCCAGCAGCCGGGCAGGGTACGGCTACACCTTC CASSRAGYGYTF
NA 13 NA TRBJ2-7 TRBV2 TGTGCCAGCAGAGTTTACAGGGAGAGCGAGCAGTACTTC CASRVYRESEQYF
TRBD2 15 NA TRBJ2-5 TRBV6-2/TRBV6-3 TGTGCCAGCAGTTGGACTAGCGGGAACTTTCGGACCCAGTACTTC CASSWTSGNFRTQYF
NA 14 NA TRBJ2-3 TRBV7-8 TGTGCCAGCAGCTTAGGCCGCTATTCAGATACGCAGTATTTT CASSLGRYSDTQYF
NA 13 NA TRBJ2-1 TRBV7-3 TGTGCCAGCAGCTTAGGCATGAACAATGAGCAGTTCTTC CASSLGMNNEQFF
TRBD2 15 NA TRBJ2-1 TRBV19 TGTGCCTCCCGGGCACTAGCGGGGGGGGCCAGTGAGCAGTTCTTC CASRALAGGASEQFF
TRBD1 17 NA TRBJ1-2 TRBV18 TGTGCCAGCTCTCCACAGGGCGGGACAGGGAGAGTCTATGGCTACACCTTC CASSPQGGTGRVYGYTF
TRBD1 13 NA TRBJ1-2 TRBV29-1 TGCAGCGTTGAGGTGGACAGGGTTTATGGCTACACCTTC CSVEVDRVYGYTF
NA 18 NA TRBJ2-2 TRBV21-1 TGTGCCAGCACCAATCGTCTGACGGACAGGGGGCTTGTCGGGGAGCTGTTTTTT CASTNRLTDRGLVGELFF
TRBD1 14 once TRBJ2-7 TRBV6-1 TGTGCCAGCAGTGATGGACAGGGCCCCTACGAGCAGTACTTC CASSDGQGPYEQYF
NA 15 NA TRBJ1-2 TRBV5-4 TGTGCCAGCAGCTTGGGGATAGAACAGGGTCGTGGCTACACCTTC CASSLGIEQGRGYTF
NA 15 NA TRBJ1-1 TRBV7-3 TGTGCCAGCAGCTTAACGAGGGCAGATAACACTGAAGCTTTCTTT CASSLTRADNTEAFF
NA 17 NA TRBJ1-3 TRBV5-1 TGCGCCAGCAGCCCCTTCGCGGGAAGCGGAATGGGAAACACCATATATTTT CASSPFAGSGMGNTIYF
NA 15 NA TRBJ1-5 TRBV2 TGTGCCAGCAGTACTAATGGGCCGGGGAATCAGCCCCAGCATTTT CASSTNGPGNQPQHF
NA 13 once TRBJ1-4 TRBV29-1 TGCAGCGCCGGGGGACGGGCTAATGAAAAACTGTTTTTT CSAGGRANEKLFF
TRBD1 15 NA TRBJ2-1 TRBV7-3 TGTGCCAGCAGCCCGCAGGGGGCAGGGTACAATGAGCAGTTCTTC CASSPQGAGYNEQFF
NA 16 NA TRBJ1-5 TRBV25-1 TGTGCCAGCAGTGAATACCCCCCGGGGAGCAATCAGCCCCAGCATTTT CASSEYPPGSNQPQHF
NA 14 NA TRBJ1-2 TRBV9 TGTGCCAGCAGCGAGACAGGTTCGTATGGCGGCTACACCTTC CASSETGSYGGYTF
TRBD1 15 NA TRBJ2-5 TRBV30 TGTGCCTGGAGTGTTGCGACAGGGATCCACGAGACCCAGTACTTC CAWSVATGIHETQYF
NA 14 NA TRBJ1-2 TRBV18 TGTGCCAGCTCACCGGGCAGGCAGGATTATGGCTACACCTTC CASSPGRQDYGYTF
TRBD1 15 NA TRBJ2-7 TRBV11-2 TGTGCCAGCAGCTCCGGGACAGGCCCAACCTACGAGCAGTACTTC CASSSGTGPTYEQYF
NA 12 NA TRBJ2-1 TRBV7-2 TGTGCCAGCAGCTACCCCGGCGGGCGGCAGTTCTTC CASSYPGGRQFF
NA 16 NA TRBJ2-3 TRBV12-2 TGTGCAAGTCGCTTAGCGACCCTGGGTAGCGCAGATACGCAGTATTTT CASRLATLGSADTQYF
NA 14 NA TRBJ1-1 TRBV19 TGTGCCAGTACCCCAGGCGGGGTGAACACTGAAGCTTTCTTT CASTPGGVNTEAFF
NA 12 once TRBJ1-1 TRBV25-1 TGTGCCAGCAGGGCGGGGAATACTGAAGCTTTCTTT CASRAGNTEAFF
TRBD1 13 NA TRBJ1-2 TRBV6-5 TGTGCCAGCTGCATTAGACAGGGGGACGGCTACACCTTC CASCIRQGDGYTF
TRBD1 15 NA TRBJ2-2 TRBV7-8 TGTGCCAGCAGCGCCCCGACAGGGGCCGGCGGGGAGCTGTTTTTT CASSAPTGAGGELFF
NA 13 NA TRBJ1-1 TRBV5-6 TGTGCCAGCGTGAAGGAGTGGGACACTGAAGCTTTCTTT CASVKEWDTEAFF
NA 14 NA TRBJ1-5 TRBV19 TGTGCCAGTAAAGCAGGGCAGGGATATCAGCCCCAGCATTTT CASKAGQGYQPQHF
TRBD1 15 NA TRBJ1-3 TRBV5-1 TGCGCCAGCAGCACGGACAGGGGGTTTGGAAACACCATATATTTT CASSTDRGFGNTIYF